The clone carrying this T cell receptor (beta chain) has just a few counts. Its specificity is unknown. TCR beta CDR3 regions were amplified from RNA. The HTBI primer set served for first-round RT-PCR of the TCR CDR3. TCRdb itself ran the multiplex PCR reads through MiXCR, one entry per CDR3 protein. The table lists about 700,000 distinct CDR3 sequences, less than 15% of them singletons. The sample belongs to a study of T cells in Graves' hyperthyroidism and ophthalmopathy. Points from the study as a whole: A median around 6 months before onset, the model predicted ophthalmopathy.

Graves' hyperthyroidism was deemed stable given no ophthalmopathy progression within 18 months. Each patient was aged 18 to 65 and had newly diagnosed hyperthyroidism of under 2 months' duration. The clonotype originates from a woman aged 18-29 years with Graves' hyperthyroidism. Sequenced: blood.

This CDR3 is CSAPRQGMGGYGYTF. As DNA, the CDR3 is TGCAGTGCCCCACGACAGGGAATGGGCGGCTATGGCTACACCTTC. V gene TRBV20-1 combines with J gene TRBJ1-2, with 7 bases aligning to TRBD1. The CDR3 has 15 amino acids. CDR1 is DFQATT and CDR2 is SNEGSKA in the germline V gene (reference sequence). The trim removed 6 bases at V and 4 bases at J, leaving 14 bases unmatched.